This entry lists 30 T cell receptor beta chains sequenced from one sample in a study of cytomegalovirus exposure and HLA in healthy donors. This PCR relied on a set of 60 Vbeta primers and 13 Jbeta primers. Profiling relied on immunoSEQ multiplex PCR, and the TCRdb table lists in-frame clones only, not all of them. The sample has around 99,000 clones, around 82% seen once; the top ten hold over 3%. Material for sequencing was PBMCs. The source of these receptors is a middle-aged man in good health and CMV-seronegative.

J is TRBJ2-3 and V is TRBV11-2; 15 nucleotides align to TRBD2. The CDR3 contains 18 residues. With 5 bases clipped from V and 2 bases from J, the junction kept 8 bases outside the gene matches. The germline V gene has CDR1 SGHAT and CDR2 FQNNGV. DNA of the CDR3: TGTGCCAGCAGCCGCTGGGGACTAGCGGGGGGATTCACAGATACGCAGTATTTT. Protein product: CASSRWGLAGGFTDTQYF.

The chain joins TRBV7-2 to TRBJ2-3, with 8 bases identical to TRBD1. There are 15 residues in the CDR3. J lost 1 base, V lost 3 bases, and 3 bases had no gene match. Looked up from germline, CDR1 is SGHTA and CDR2 is FQGNSA. CDR3 in amino acids: CASSFDRGGTDTQYF. The CDR3 DNA reads TGTGCCAGCAGCTTTGACAGGGGAGGCACAGATACGCAGTATTTT.

The chain has TRBV18 and TRBJ1-1; D may be TRBD1 (5 bases). The CDR3 consists of 13 residues. Germline-derived CDR1 and CDR2 are KGHSH and LQKENI. Trimming removed 5 bases at V and 3 bases at J, with 10 bases between. The CDR3 loop reads CASSWGGDTEAFF. DNA of the CDR3: TGTGCCAGCTCATGGGGGGGAGACACTGAAGCTTTCTTT. The full variable domain, with the rest looked up from reference TRBV18 and TRBJ1-1, is NAGVMQNPRHLVRRRGQEARLRCSPMKGHSHVYWYRQLPEEGLKFMVYLQKENIIDESGMPKERFSAEFPKEGPSILRIQQVVRGDSAAYFCASSWGGDTEAFFGQGTRLTVV.

The J gene is TRBJ2-2, the V gene TRBV27, with TRBD1 identical over 7 bases. With 0 bases clipped from V and 7 bases from J, the junction kept 5 bases outside the gene matches. Germline V gene lookup returns CDR1 MNHEY and CDR2 SMNVEV (reference sequence). The CDR3 loop spans 15 amino acids. The CDR3 reads CASSLSGQVGGELFF. The CDR3 coding sequence is TGTGCCAGCAGTTTATCCGGACAGGTCGGCGGGGAGCTGTTTTTT.

The chain carries TRBV5-1 and TRBJ2-3; 8 bases line up with TRBD2. Germline V CDR1 and CDR2: SGHRS, YFSETQ. The length of the CDR3 is 16 residues. The J segment lost 5 bases and the V segment lost 7 bases, leaving 15 bases of the junction unmatched. The CDR3 nucleotides read TGCGCCAGCCATCGGGCGGACGGGGGGGCCAAAGATACGCAGTATTTT. Protein sequence: CASHRADGGAKDTQYF.

V is TRBV5-1 and J is TRBJ1-3; tentative D call: TRBD1 (6 bases). The V gene's germline CDR1 is SGHRS and CDR2 YFSETQ. The V end was cut by 4 bases, the J end by 0 bases, with 14 bases between. This CDR3 is 16 amino acids long. The CDR3 sequence: CASSLSTGLSGNTIYF. The CDR3 DNA sequence: TGCGCCAGCAGCCTATCGACAGGCCTCTCTGGAAACACCATATATTTT.

This chain uses TRBV10-1 with TRBJ2-7, with 8 bases that match TRBD2. CDR1 is WNHNN and CDR2 is SYGVQD in the germline V gene (reference sequence). Trimming removed 0 bases from V and 5 bases from J; junction bases left unmatched: 9. This CDR3 is 16 amino acids long. CDR3 nucleotides: TGCGCCAGCAGTGAGTCGGCTAGCGGGTACCAGGACGAGCAGTACTTC. It codes for CASSESASGYQDEQYF.

The chain links TRBV19 to TRBJ1-2, with 9 nucleotides matching TRBD1. The CDR3 runs to 14 residues. Per germline, CDR1 LNHDA and CDR2 SQIVND (reference sequence). Trimming removed 5 bases from V and 6 bases from J; junction bases left unmatched: 7. The CDR3 DNA is TGTGCCAGTAGTTTACAGGGGGCGAGGAATGGCTACACCTTC. Residues: CASSLQGARNGYTF. Filled out from reference TRBV19 and TRBJ1-2, the complete variable domain reads DGGITQSPKYLFRKEGQNVTLSCEQNLNHDAMYWYRQDPGQGLRLIYYSQIVNDFQKGDIAEGYSVSREKKESFPLTVTSAQKNPTAFYLCASSLQGARNGYTFGSGTRLTVV.

The rearrangement joins TRBV5-1 to TRBJ1-3, with D maybe TRBD1 (5 bases). V lost 1 base and J 2 bases, leaving 10 bases between the germline ends. The CDR3 is 15 residues long. Germline-derived CDR1 and CDR2 are SGHRS and YFSETQ. The CDR3 region is CASSLFRATGNTIYF. The CDR3 nucleotides are TGCGCCAGCAGCTTGTTCAGGGCAACTGGAAACACCATATATTTT.

CDR3 loop: CASSRLGHYGNTIYF. The CDR3, as DNA: TGTGCCAGCAGCCGGTTGGGACACTATGGAAACACCATATATTTT. The chain couples TRBV13 to TRBJ1-3, with D maybe TRBD1 (6 bases). V lost 5 bases and J 3 bases, leaving 14 bases between the germline ends. Looked up from germline, CDR1 is PRHDT and CDR2 is FYEKMQ (reference sequence). The CDR3 runs to 15 residues.

The chain couples TRBV27 to TRBJ2-4; TRBD2 matches 15 bases. CDR1 and CDR2 (germline): MNHEY, SMNVEV (reference sequence). V shed 10 bases and J 0 bases; nucleotides not matched to a gene: 13. The CDR3 extends over 19 amino acids. CDR3 sequence (DNA): TGTGCCACCCTAGGGACTAGCGGGGGGTCAGCAATAGCCAAAAACATTCAGTACTTC. Its protein is CATLGTSGGSAIAKNIQYF.

Concerning this clone itself: Other DNA sequences from this sample encode an identical CDR3 as well. V usage is TRBV5-1 and J usage is TRBJ1-1; a possible D gene is TRBD1 (5 bases). V was cut by 3 bases and J by 5 bases, with 14 bases left in between. The CDR3 consists of 14 residues. Germline V gives CDR1 SGHRS, CDR2 YFSETQ. The CDR3 spells CASSSQGGNTEAFF. CDR3 coding DNA: TGCGCCAGCAGCTCTCAGGGTGGTAATACTGAAGCTTTCTTT. Supplemented by reference TRBV5-1 and TRBJ1-1, the full variable domain reads KAGVTQTPRYLIKTRGQQVTLSCSPISGHRSVSWYQQTPGQGLQFLFEYFSETQRNKGNFPGRFSGRQFSNSRSEMNVSTLELGDSALYLCASSSQGGNTEAFFGQGTRLTVV.

The V and J genes are TRBV5-1 and TRBJ2-1; 10 nucleotides agree with TRBD2. Germline loops: CDR1 SGHRS, CDR2 YFSETQ. V was pared by 4 bases and J by 9 bases, with 13 bases of the junction left unmatched. The CDR3 loop spans 16 amino acids. The CDR3 sequence: CASSLFSSGSNSEQFF. As DNA, the CDR3 is TGCGCCAGCAGCCTCTTTTCTAGCGGGAGTAATAGTGAGCAGTTCTTC.

As to this clone: Other DNA sequences within the sample encode an identical CDR3. The chain couples TRBV7-2 to TRBJ2-1; 8 bases are shared with TRBD2. CDR1 is SGHTA, CDR2 FQGNSA, per germline. The V and J ends lost 5 bases and 10 bases, in that order; junction bases with no gene match: 4. This CDR3 has 12 amino acids. The CDR3 DNA reads as TGTGCCAGCAGCAGTAGCGGGAAGGAGCAGTTCTTC. Translation gives CASSSSGKEQFF.

The CDR3 reads CASRTGGEGNQPQHF. In nucleotides, the CDR3 is TGTGCCAGCAGAACAGGGGGCGAAGGCAATCAGCCCCAGCATTTT. The rearrangement links TRBV6-1 to TRBJ1-5; 9 positions match TRBD1. V lost 6 bases and J lost 2; bases outside the gene matches: 5. The CDR3 is 15 residues long. Germline CDR1 is MNHNS and CDR2 is SASEGT.

This chain connects TRBV10-3 to TRBJ2-1; 8 nucleotides match TRBD2. Trimming removed 6 bases from V and 7 bases from J; junction bases left unmatched: 11. This CDR3 region has 15 residues. Germline-derived CDR1 and CDR2 are ENHRY and SYGVKD. CDR3 nucleotides: TGTGCCATCAGCTGGGCTAGCGGGCGACAAAATGAGCAGTTCTTC. Translating it yields CAISWASGRQNEQFF.

The V gene is TRBV29-1, the J gene TRBJ1-5; 9 bases map to TRBD1. The V gene end was trimmed by 5 bases and the J gene end by 3 bases; junction bases not matched to a gene: 8. The CDR3 has 15 amino acids. The germline V gene encodes CDR1 SQVTM and CDR2 ANQGSEA. The CDR3: CSVFAGQGYNQPQHF. The CDR3 DNA reads as TGCAGCGTTTTTGCGGGACAGGGTTACAATCAGCCCCAGCATTTT. The full variable domain, with the rest looked up from reference TRBV29-1 and TRBJ1-5, is SAVISQKPSRDICQRGTSLTIQCQVDSQVTMMFWYRQQPGQSLTLIATANQGSEATYESGFVIDKFPISRPNLTFSTLTVSNMSPEDSSIYLCSVFAGQGYNQPQHFGDGTRLSIL.

V is TRBV5-1 and J is TRBJ1-1; the match to TRBD1 covers 7 bases. The CDR3 is 13 residues long. Germline lookup yields CDR1 SGHRS and CDR2 YFSETQ. V was clipped by 0 bases and J by 11 bases; unmatched bases: 7. The CDR3 spells CASSLEGTGDAFF. The CDR3 DNA follows: TGCGCCAGCAGCTTGGAAGGTACAGGGGACGCTTTCTTT.

This sequence joins TRBV5-6 and TRBJ2-1; TRBD1 agrees at 12 bases. This CDR3 is 16 amino acids long. V trimming: 0 bases; J trimming: 2 bases; junction bases outside the gene matches: 0. The germline V gene has CDR1 SGHDT and CDR2 YYEEEE. CDR3 coding DNA: TGTGCCAGCAGCTTGGGGGACAGGGGGCCCTACAATGAGCAGTTCTTC. This translates into CASSLGDRGPYNEQFF.

The chain recombines TRBV23-1 with TRBJ1-1; TRBD1 matches at 9 bases. TRBV23-1 is placed among ORFs of uncertain function. CDR3 length equals 21 residues. The junction had 22 bases not matched to a gene; V was cut back by 0 bases and J by 5 bases. The CDR3 DNA reads TGCGCCAGCAGTCAATCACCGCCGTTCGGACAGGGGAATTACCTGGGAACTGAAGCTTTCTTT. It encodes CASSQSPPFGQGNYLGTEAFF.

The chain couples TRBV11-1 to TRBJ2-7, with a possible D match to TRBD2 (6 bases). The CDR3 has 14 amino acids. The germline CDR1 and CDR2 sequences are SGHAT and FQDESV (reference sequence). Trimming cost V 5 bases and J 7 bases, with 18 bases left between them. CDR3 amino acids: CASSPLAATREQYF. Written as DNA, the CDR3 is TGTGCCAGCAGCCCACTAGCCGCTACGCGGGAGCAGTACTTC.

This chain uses TRBV20-1 with TRBJ2-1; D is ambiguous. The CDR3 has 11 amino acids. Germline V gene sequence: CDR1 DFQATT, CDR2 SNEGSKA (reference sequence). V lost 1 base to trimming and J lost 8 bases, with 6 bases between them. The CDR3 region is CSARVGYEQFF. The CDR3, as DNA: TGCAGTGCTAGAGTCGGGTATGAGCAGTTCTTC.

The table lists this clone with a few counts. The chain employs TRBV23-1 and TRBJ2-7; D possibly corresponds to TRBD1 (6 bases). TRBV23-1 is filed as an ORF, its function uncertain. The V and J ends lost 1 base and 4 bases respectively, with 14 bases between them. The CDR3 spans 15 residues. The DNA for the CDR3 is TGCGCCAGCAGTCAATTAAAACAGGGACGTTACGAGCAGTACTTC. Translation gives CASSQLKQGRYEQYF.

This chain uses TRBV6-6 with TRBJ2-1; 7 bases are a match to TRBD2. The V gene's germline CDR1 is MNHNY and CDR2 SVGAGI (reference sequence). The ends lost 3 bases at V and 3 bases at J; junction bases unmatched: 8. The CDR3 spans 16 residues. The DNA of the CDR3 is TGTGCCAGCAGTTATCAACCGGGACTATACTACAATGAGCAGTTCTTC. Its protein is CASSYQPGLYYNEQFF.

The chain uses TRBV25-1 and TRBJ2-2; 7 bases map to TRBD1. Germline V gene data show CDR1 as MGHDK and CDR2 as SYGVNS. CDR3 length: 13 amino acids. V trimming: 6 bases; J trimming: 6 bases; junction bases outside the gene matches: 4. The CDR3 loop is CASRTGLAGELFF. In DNA, the CDR3 is TGTGCCAGCAGGACAGGGCTGGCCGGGGAGCTGTTTTTT.

The chain carries TRBV11-2 and TRBJ2-5, with D perhaps matching TRBD1 (6 bases). Between the trimmed V and J ends, which lost 2 bases and 0 bases, there was a span of 7 bases. The CDR3 runs 14 residues. The germline CDR1 and CDR2 sequences are SGHAT and FQNNGV. The CDR3 sequence: CASSLTGYQETQYF. The CDR3, as DNA: TGTGCCAGCAGCTTAACAGGGTACCAAGAGACCCAGTACTTC.

This chain uses TRBV4-2 with TRBJ1-6; D is uncertain. Trimming stripped 4 bases from V and 5 bases from J, with 12 bases between. Germline V gives CDR1 LGHNA, CDR2 YNFKEQ. There are 15 residues in the CDR3. The CDR3 spells CASSRPGSDNSPLHF. In nucleotides, the CDR3 is TGTGCCAGCAGCCGGCCGGGATCTGATAATTCACCCCTCCACTTT.

J is TRBJ2-1 and V is TRBV5-1, with 9 bases that match TRBD1. V lost 4 bases and J lost 4; bases outside the gene matches: 6. Germline CDR1 is SGHRS and CDR2 is YFSETQ. The CDR3 totals 15 residues. CDR3 amino acids: CASSAGTGFYNEQFF. Written as DNA, the CDR3 is TGCGCCAGCAGCGCCGGGACAGGGTTTTACAATGAGCAGTTCTTC.

Note on this clone: The sample contains more than one DNA sequence encoding this CDR3. The rearrangement links TRBV28 to TRBJ1-1; perhaps TRBD1 as D (5 bases). Deletions cut 4 bases from V and 0 bases from J, with 9 bases between. This CDR3 region has 14 residues. Germline CDR1 and CDR2: MDHEN and SYDVKM. The CDR3 sequence: CASSSSGMNTEAFF. In DNA form, the CDR3 reads TGTGCCAGCAGTTCGTCAGGGATGAACACTGAAGCTTTCTTT.

The chain couples TRBV14 to TRBJ1-3, with D unclear. The ends were cut back, 1 base at V and 3 bases at J, with 10 bases in the middle. There are 15 residues in the CDR3. From germline, CDR1 is SGHDN and CDR2 FVKESK. CDR3 residues: CASSQGLSLGNTIYF. As DNA, the CDR3 is TGTGCCAGCAGCCAAGGACTATCCCTTGGAAACACCATATATTTT.